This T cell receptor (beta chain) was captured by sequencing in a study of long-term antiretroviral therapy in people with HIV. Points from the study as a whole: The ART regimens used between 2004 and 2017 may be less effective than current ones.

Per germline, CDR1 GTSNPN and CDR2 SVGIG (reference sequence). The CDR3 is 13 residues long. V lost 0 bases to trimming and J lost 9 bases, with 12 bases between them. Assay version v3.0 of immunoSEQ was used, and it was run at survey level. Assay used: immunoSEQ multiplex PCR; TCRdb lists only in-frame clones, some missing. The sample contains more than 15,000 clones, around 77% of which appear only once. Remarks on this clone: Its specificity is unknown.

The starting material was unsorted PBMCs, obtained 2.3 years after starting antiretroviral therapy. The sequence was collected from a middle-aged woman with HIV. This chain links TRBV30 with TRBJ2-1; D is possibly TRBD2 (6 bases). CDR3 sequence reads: CAWSVHGGSEQFF. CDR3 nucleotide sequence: TGTGCCTGGAGTGTACACGGGGGAAGTGAGCAGTTCTTC.